This T cell receptor beta chain was documented in a study of T cells in Graves' hyperthyroidism and ophthalmopathy. Regarding the study as a whole: Ophthalmopathy was distinguished from stable hyperthyroidism by 13 V-J signatures. The blood repertoire included most of the expanded thyroid clonotypes above 0.001.

This CDR3 is 13 amino acids long. V lost 5 bases, J lost 4 bases, and 11 bases lay in between. Germline V CDR1 and CDR2: SGHAT, FQNNGV. The table lists this clonotype with a few counts. As yet, its antigen is unknown. The source material, RNA transcripts, was used to amplify TCR beta CDR3 regions. The study used the HTBI primer set for a first-round RT-PCR of the TCR CDR3. TCRdb redid the calling of the multiplex PCR reads with MiXCR, one entry per CDR3 protein. The repertoire holds about 270,000 distinct CDR3 sequences, roughly 22% seen once, with around 62% in the top ten. This sequence originates from a young man with Graves' ophthalmopathy. The sample consisted of blood. The rearrangement uses TRBV11-2 and TRBJ1-2; D gene uncertain. The CDR3 coding sequence is TGTGCCAGCAGCCTGCGGGATGGCTATGGCTACACCTTC. This sequence encodes CASSLRDGYGYTF.